This T cell receptor beta chain was profiled in a study of OX40 agonist ivuxolimab in advanced cancers. Comment on this clone: Antigen: not known.

Produced via immunoSEQ multiplex PCR; TCRdb's table is partial and in-frame only. The repertoire holds over 45,000 clones, with roughly 87% as singletons. V lost 8 bases, J lost 4 bases, and 4 bases stayed unmatched. Germline-derived CDR1 and CDR2 are KGHSH and LQKENI. This CDR3 has 13 amino acids. Study outcomes and limitations: In general, CD8+ T cells held more expanded clones than CD4+ did, on average.

The chain is built from TRBV18 and TRBJ2-7; 11 bases fit TRBD2. The TCR was taken from an adult with an advanced solid tumor such as melanoma, head and neck, liver or kidney cancer. Sequenced material: CD4+ or CD8+ T cells sorted from blood, taken in a trial of the OX40 agonist ivuxolimab. The CDR3 spells CASTGLAGYEQYF. The CDR3 region has the DNA TGTGCCAGCACCGGACTAGCGGGTTACGAGCAGTACTTC. Looking up the rest from reference TRBV18 and TRBJ2-7 gives the full variable domain: NAGVMQNPRHLVRRRGQEARLRCSPMKGHSHVYWYRQLPEEGLKFMVYLQKENIIDESGMPKERFSAEFPKEGPSILRIQQVVRGDSAAYFCASTGLAGYEQYFGPGTRLTVT.